The clone carrying this TCR beta chain has a handful of counts. Antigen: not known. As part of library construction, unique molecular identifiers were attached to individual cDNA molecules. In TCRdb, the 5' RACE reads were re-called with MiXCR into one record per CDR3 protein. Of tens of thousands of distinct CDR3 sequences detected, 11% appear once; the ten largest clones hold 2.5% to 3.5%. The sample comes from a study of early T cells in non-severe SARS-CoV-2 infection. About the research overall: Chains were not paired, and sequencing was done on bulk RNA from unsorted whole blood.

Between the trimmed V and J ends, which lost 1 base and 5 bases, there was a span of 17 bases. The CDR3 loop spans 16 amino acids. Germline CDR1 and CDR2: SEHNR and FQNEAQ (reference sequence). Study-wide results and limits: VDJdb matches were skewed toward anti-spike CD8 T cell responses.

Material: whole blood, obtained at baseline. The clonotype originates from an adult who was a healthcare worker with PCR-confirmed SARS-CoV-2 infection or an uninfected control (not recorded which). The chain couples TRBV7-9 to TRBJ2-5, with D possibly matching TRBD2 (7 bases). The CDR3 bases are TGTGCCAGCAGCTTAGTGGGAGGGGGTGCGTCTGAGACCCAGTACTTC. This translates into CASSLVGGGASETQYF.